The 18 T cell receptor beta chains below come from one sample, sequenced in a study of blood T cells in healthy people across ages. Next came a second PCR, run for about 7 to 12 cycles, which used a sample-barcoded 5' primer along with a J-beta primer mix. TCRdb re-called the 5' RACE reads with MiXCR, one entry per CDR3 protein. The sample lists 800,000 or so distinct CDR3 sequences, around 25% seen once, with 3% to 4% in the top ten. These sequences were also reported in another study, on T cells of mothers and their children.

The sequenced sample was blood. The source is a boy younger than 18 in good health.

This clonotype was found many times. V gene TRBV13 combines with J gene TRBJ1-4; D unresolved. The V gene's germline CDR1 is PRHDT and CDR2 FYEKMQ (reference sequence). V gave up 0 bases and J gave up 4 bases, with 9 bases separating them. The CDR3 covers 15 residues. CDR3 in DNA: TGTGCCAGCAGCTTAGGAAGACAAATTAATGAAAAACTGTTTTTT. Translating it yields CASSLGRQINEKLFF.

The sample holds a few counts of this clonotype. The chain is built from TRBV12-3 or TRBV12-4 and TRBJ2-1; D is possibly TRBD2 (6 bases). Trimming stripped 3 bases from V and 0 bases from J, with 12 bases between. This CDR3 has 16 amino acids. CDR3 bases: TGTGCCAGCAGTTTTAACGGAGGGAACTCCTACAATGAGCAGTTCTTC. The encoded protein is CASSFNGGNSYNEQFF.

In its sample, this clonotype was seen a few times. The V and J genes are TRBV25-1 and TRBJ1-4; TRBD1 might be the D (5 bases). V lost 4 bases and J 7 bases, leaving 13 bases between the germline ends. This CDR3 comprises 14 residues. Germline values: CDR1 MGHDK, CDR2 SYGVNS. CDR3: CASSASGTGEKLFF. The CDR3 coding sequence is TGTGCCAGCAGTGCATCCGGGACCGGTGAAAAACTGTTTTTT.

The J gene is TRBJ1-4, the V gene TRBV25-1, with D maybe TRBD1 (5 bases). The ends were cut back, 7 bases at V and 5 bases at J, with 8 bases in the middle. CDR1 is MGHDK, CDR2 SYGVNS, per germline. This CDR3 has 12 amino acids. The CDR3 nucleotides are TGTGCCAGCAAAAAGGGGAATGAAAAACTGTTTTTT. Encoded protein: CASKKGNEKLFF.

This clonotype was detected only a few times. The chain has TRBV7-9 and TRBJ1-5; D possibly corresponds to TRBD1 (5 bases). Trimming pared 5 bases from V and 5 bases from J, leaving 13 bases between. The CDR3 length is 14 residues. Germline CDR1 reads SEHNR; CDR2 reads FQNEAQ (reference sequence). The DNA for the CDR3 is TGTGCCAGCAGCCCAGGGACGTCGTATCAGCCCCAGCATTTT. Protein sequence: CASSPGTSYQPQHF.

This clonotype was observed a handful of times. The rearrangement links TRBV12-3 or TRBV12-4 to TRBJ2-7, with a tentative D call TRBD2 (5 bases). Deletions cut 6 bases from V and 2 bases from J, with 14 bases between. This CDR3 comprises 14 residues. The CDR3 protein is CASSQERRPYEQYF. DNA of the CDR3: TGTGCCAGCAGCCAAGAAAGGAGGCCCTACGAGCAGTACTTC.

The chain combines TRBV12-3 or TRBV12-4 with TRBJ2-5, with 12 positions matching TRBD2. The V and J ends lost 6 bases and 5 bases, in that order; junction bases with no gene match: 10. The CDR3 loop spans 16 amino acids. CDR3: CASSTSSGRAVETQYF. The CDR3 DNA sequence: TGTGCCAGCAGCACTTCTAGCGGGAGGGCCGTGGAGACCCAGTACTTC.

This clonotype was seen a few times. The V gene is TRBV7-9, the J gene TRBJ2-3; 8 bases map to TRBD1. Germline V lookup: CDR1 SEHNR, CDR2 FQNEAQ (reference sequence). Trimming at V came to 4 bases and at J to 2 bases, leaving 5 bases not matched to a gene. The CDR3 runs to 15 residues. In nucleotides, the CDR3 is TGTGCCAGCAGCTCGACAGGGGACTCCACAGATACGCAGTATTTT. This codes for CASSSTGDSTDTQYF.

This chain connects TRBV2 to TRBJ1-3; 10 nucleotides match TRBD1. Trimming at V came to 7 bases and at J to 8 bases, leaving 8 bases not matched to a gene. Germline lookup yields CDR1 SNHLY and CDR2 FYNNEI. The CDR3 is 14 residues long. The CDR3 DNA reads TGTGCCAGCACCTTGGGACAGGGGACGGACACCATATATTTT. Translating gives CASTLGQGTDTIYF.

In its sample, this clonotype was seen a few times. V gene TRBV14 combines with J gene TRBJ1-6, with D perhaps TRBD1 (5 bases). The length of the CDR3 is 14 residues. From germline, CDR1 is SGHDN and CDR2 FVKESK. V lost 3 bases and J 6 bases, leaving 9 bases between the germline ends. The CDR3 DNA reads TGTGCCAGCAGCCAGCTACAGGTTAATTCACCCCTCCACTTT. This sequence encodes CASSQLQVNSPLHF. The complete variable domain, with remaining parts taken from reference TRBV14 and TRBJ1-6, reads EAGVTQFPSHSVIEKGQTVTLRCDPISGHDNLYWYRRVMGKEIKFLLHFVKESKQDESGMPNNRFLAERTGGTYSTLKVQPAELEDSGVYFCASSQLQVNSPLHFGNGTRLTVT.

Only a few counts were recorded for this clonotype. The chain joins TRBV19 to TRBJ1-1; D unresolved. V lost 7 bases and J lost 1, with 10 bases in between. The CDR3 extends over 13 amino acids. Germline CDR1 and CDR2: LNHDA and SQIVND (reference sequence). The CDR3 loop reads CASKLFPNTEAFF. The DNA for the CDR3 is TGTGCCAGTAAGCTTTTCCCGAACACTGAAGCTTTCTTT. The full variable domain, rest sourced from reference TRBV19 and TRBJ1-1, is DGGITQSPKYLFRKEGQNVTLSCEQNLNHDAMYWYRQDPGQGLRLIYYSQIVNDFQKGDIAEGYSVSREKKESFPLTVTSAQKNPTAFYLCASKLFPNTEAFFGQGTRLTVV.

This clonotype was found a few times. This sequence joins TRBV28 and TRBJ1-4; 7 bases match TRBD1. The germline CDR1 and CDR2 sequences are MDHEN and SYDVKM. The CDR3 is 14 residues long. The V segment lost 5 bases and the J segment 8 bases; nucleotides outside the gene matches: 8. The CDR3 region is CASSLTGVREKLFF. CDR3 in DNA: TGTGCCAGCAGTCTCACAGGGGTCCGGGAAAAACTGTTTTTT.

This clonotype was seen only a few times. The chain is built from TRBV7-9 and TRBJ1-2, with D hard to call. Trimming pared 1 base from V and 8 bases from J, leaving 11 bases between. CDR3 length equals 13 residues. Per germline, CDR1 SEHNR and CDR2 FQNEAQ (reference sequence). CDR3 DNA: TGTGCCAGCAGCTTAGGACCTTCGCGCGGCTACACCTTC. This encodes CASSLGPSRGYTF.

The rearrangement uses TRBV20-1 and TRBJ2-3, with 14 bases that match TRBD2. V dropped 5 bases and J dropped 2; count of bases not matched to a gene: 9. This CDR3 is built from 17 residues. Germline lookup yields CDR1 DFQATT and CDR2 SNEGSKA (reference sequence). The CDR3 spells CSAPPGTSGRFTDTQYF. CDR3 sequence (DNA): TGCAGTGCTCCCCCCGGGACTAGCGGGAGATTCACAGATACGCAGTATTTT.

This clonotype was seen a few times. This chain links TRBV7-9 with TRBJ2-4, with D maybe TRBD1 (6 bases). The germline CDR1 and CDR2 sequences are SEHNR and FQNEAQ (reference sequence). V was cut by 6 bases and J by 0 bases, with 12 bases left in between. The CDR3 is 15 amino acids. The CDR3 coding sequence is TGTGCCAGCAGTCGACAGGACCTAGCCAAAAACATTCAGTACTTC. Its translation: CASSRQDLAKNIQYF.

The CDR3 DNA follows: TGTGCCACCAGTAACAGGGCCGGCTCCGGGGCCAACGTCCTGACTTTC. The encoded protein is CATSNRAGSGANVLTF. This chain connects TRBV24-1 to TRBJ2-6, with D perhaps matching TRBD1 (6 bases). Deletions cut 6 bases from V and 4 bases from J, with 15 bases between. This CDR3 is built from 16 residues. The germline gives CDR1 KGHDR, CDR2 SFDVKD.

This chain connects TRBV9 to TRBJ2-5, with 7 bases fitting TRBD1. The junction had 7 bases not matched to a gene; V was cut back by 3 bases and J by 5 bases. The CDR3 is made up of 14 amino acids. CDR1 and CDR2 (germline): SGDLS, YYNGEE. CDR3 nucleotides: TGTGCCAGCAGCGGAGGGACAGCCGGGGAGACCCAGTACTTC. Protein: CASSGGTAGETQYF.

The V and J genes are TRBV10-3 and TRBJ1-1, with a possible D match to TRBD1 (5 bases). V dropped 6 bases and J dropped 0 bases, with 8 bases sitting between them. The CDR3 spans 13 residues. The germline gives CDR1 ENHRY, CDR2 SYGVKD. CDR3 loop: CAISGDLNTEAFF. CDR3 DNA sequence: TGTGCCATCAGCGGGGACTTGAACACTGAAGCTTTCTTT.